This T cell receptor (beta chain) was sequenced during a study of OX40 agonist ivuxolimab in advanced cancers. Broader study findings: In the 0.1-3.0 mg/kg groups, partial responders showed among the lowest expansion.

Autoimmune disease history or systemic immunosuppression barred patients. Sampled blood was obtained at baseline, cycle 4 day 1, and cycle 7 day 1. With respect to this clone: Antigen unknown.

Libraries were prepared by immunoSEQ multiplex PCR; TCRdb keeps only in-frame clonotypes and omits some of them. The sample includes nearly 85,000 clones, around four fifths seen only once; the top ten take approximately 0.78%. Trimming cost V 3 bases and J 1 base, with 9 bases left between them. The CDR3 has 14 residues. Germline CDR1 and CDR2: LNHDA and SQIVND (reference sequence). The TCR was taken from an adult with an advanced solid tumor such as melanoma, head and neck, liver or kidney cancer. Sequences were derived from CD4+ or CD8+ T cells sorted from blood, sampled in a trial of the OX40 agonist ivuxolimab. The chain combines TRBV19 with TRBJ1-2, with D perhaps matching TRBD1 (5 bases). The CDR3 DNA reads as TGTGCCAGTAGTATGGGACGAAATAACTATGGCTACACCTTC. Amino acid sequence: CASSMGRNNYGYTF.